Sequencing of this TCR beta chain was carried out in a study of vaccination effects on CD4 cells after COVID-19. Whole-study context: Post-vaccine sampling took place a median of 72 days after the second dose. Cultures used roughly 2 million PBMC per well, 9 to 10 IU/ml IL-2 and 9.5 to 10 ug/ml peptides.

Remarks on this clone: Its antigen is currently unknown.

Germline CDR1 and CDR2: SGHTA and FQGNSA. The CDR3 extends over 16 amino acids. Trimming cost V 4 bases and J 0 bases, with 13 bases left between them. Isolation of CD4+ T cells took place after around 10 days of culture. BNT162b2 vaccine or mRNA-1273 vaccine was given to participants in two doses. Recipients of the vaccine had no prior SARS-CoV-2 infection and negative nucleocapsid antibodies. Cultures got half-medium changes with IL-2 on days 3 and 7. The protocol was immunoSEQ multiplex PCR, while the TCRdb copy is restricted to in-frame clones and leaves out a portion. This sample has fewer than 85,000 clones, with around two thirds found just once.

The sequence was obtained from a human donor who received a COVID-19 vaccine. This sample comprised CD4+ T cells from PBMCs cultured without peptide, obtained after COVID-19 vaccination. V gene TRBV7-2 combines with J gene TRBJ2-1; tentative D call: TRBD2 (6 bases). The CDR3 region is CASSSPGLLSYNEQFF. In DNA form, the CDR3 reads TGTGCCAGCAGCTCCCCGGGACTCCTCTCCTACAATGAGCAGTTCTTC.